These 20 T cell receptor beta chains originate from one sample sequenced in a study of blood T cell repertoires in COVID-19 (TCRdb year 2020). The library was generated by the immunoSEQ multiplex PCR assay. TCRdb holds this immuneACCESS table with in-frame rearrangements only. Some clones are missing; in checked studies, unresolved V genes explain under half, and the rest has no known cause. The sample records about 220,000 clones, roughly 80% of which are singletons. The ten largest clones represent roughly 4.9% of the sample. Sequencing was performed on peripheral blood. These receptors all come from a human donor in a cohort sampled during active COVID-19.

In this sample, this clone turned up once. The chain links TRBV5-1 to TRBJ1-5; 7 positions agree with TRBD1. Germline lookup yields CDR1 SGHRS and CDR2 YFSETQ. The CDR3 is 18 residues long. After removal of 0 bases from V and 0 bases from J, the junction contained 9 bases not matched to a gene. The CDR3 DNA is TGCGCCAGCAGCTTGGGGTTGAGGGGGCGGGATAGCAATCAGCCCCAGCATTTT. It yields the protein CASSLGLRGRDSNQPQHF.

The chain combines TRBV7-3 with TRBJ2-1, with D possibly TRBD2 on 5 matching bases. The ends were cut back, 3 bases at V and 3 bases at J, with 12 bases in the middle. The CDR3 is 15 residues long. Germline lookup yields CDR1 SGHTA and CDR2 FQGTGA. The CDR3 loop reads CASSLDSGIYNEQFF. CDR3 sequence (DNA): TGTGCCAGCAGCTTGGATTCCGGGATCTACAATGAGCAGTTCTTC.

The chain employs TRBV7-2 and TRBJ1-5, with 9 bases identical to TRBD1. Trimming took 1 base from V and 6 from J; bases not matched to a gene: 1. Germline V CDR1 and CDR2: SGHTA, FQGNSA. CDR3 size: 14 residues. The CDR3 protein is CASSLVGQGQPQHF. The CDR3, as DNA: TGTGCCAGCAGCTTAGTGGGACAGGGTCAGCCCCAGCATTTT.

This clone has just a few counts. The chain is built from TRBV9 and TRBJ2-6; unclear D gene. V lost 0 bases to trimming and J lost 2 bases, with 9 bases between them. Germline CDR1 reads SGDLS; CDR2 reads YYNGEE. This CDR3 contains 16 residues. CDR3 sequence reads: CASSVGSWAGANVLTF. The CDR3 DNA is TGTGCCAGCAGCGTAGGGAGTTGGGCTGGGGCCAACGTCCTGACTTTC.

This sequence joins TRBV7-2 and TRBJ2-5, with 7 nucleotides matching TRBD1. The CDR3 consists of 14 residues. From germline, CDR1 is SGHTA and CDR2 FQGNSA. V shed 3 bases and J 1 base; nucleotides not matched to a gene: 2. The CDR3 sequence is CASSLGTAQETQYF. The DNA of the CDR3 is TGTGCCAGCAGCTTGGGGACAGCCCAAGAGACCCAGTACTTC.

This sequence joins TRBV11-3 and TRBJ2-1, with D possibly TRBD2 on 5 matching bases. The CDR3 runs to 15 residues. The germline V and J ends were trimmed by 5 bases and 8 bases, with 19 bases remaining between them. Germline lookup yields CDR1 SGHNT and CDR2 YENEEA. The CDR3 DNA reads as TGTGCCAGCAGCCCAGCGGCCTCCGGGTCCCATGAGCAGTTCTTC. Encoded protein: CASSPAASGSHEQFF.

The V call is TRBV5-5, the J call TRBJ2-6; possible D gene TRBD1, 6 bases. V lost 4 bases and J lost 4, with 18 bases in between. In germline, CDR1 is SGHKS, CDR2 YYEKEE (reference sequence). This CDR3 is built from 17 residues. The CDR3 here is CASSPQTGRKGANVLTF. Written as DNA, the CDR3 is TGTGCCAGCAGCCCTCAGACAGGTCGCAAAGGGGCCAACGTCCTGACTTTC.

The genes are TRBV4-2 and TRBJ2-3; a weak D match, TRBD2 (6 bases). Deletions cut 1 base from V and 4 bases from J, with 15 bases between. Per the germline V gene, CDR1 is LGHNA and CDR2 is YNFKEQ. The CDR3 is made up of 16 amino acids. DNA for the CDR3: TGTGCCAGCAGCCAAGTCGAGGCTAGCGAGGCAGATACGCAGTATTTT. Amino acid sequence: CASSQVEASEADTQYF.

The J gene is TRBJ2-7, the V gene TRBV7-9; D is possibly TRBD2 (5 bases). The CDR3 covers 12 residues. The ends were cut back, 5 bases at V and 5 bases at J, with 10 bases in the middle. CDR1 SEHNR and CDR2 FQNEAQ come from the germline V gene (reference sequence). The CDR3 region is CASSRTGDEQYF. CDR3 in DNA: TGTGCCAGCAGCCGGACCGGGGACGAGCAGTACTTC.

In this sample, this clone turned up a few times. The chain has TRBV19 and TRBJ1-2, with D possibly TRBD1 on 5 matching bases. From germline, CDR1 is LNHDA and CDR2 SQIVND (reference sequence). Between the trimmed V and J ends, which lost 9 bases and 1 base, there was a span of 9 bases. The CDR3 is 12 amino acids. The CDR3 loop reads CASAGDNYGYTF. The CDR3, as DNA: TGTGCCAGCGCGGGGGATAACTATGGCTACACCTTC.

This clone was seen a handful of times. The chain couples TRBV28 to TRBJ1-5, with 7 bases fitting TRBD1. Germline assignment: CDR1 MDHEN and CDR2 SYDVKM. The CDR3 runs 17 residues. V lost 5 bases to trimming and J lost 4 bases; unmatched junction nucleotides: 14. The CDR3 coding sequence is TGTGCCAGCAGTCCCCGGGCAGGGGGGCCGAGGAATCAGCCCCAGCATTTT. It is translated as CASSPRAGGPRNQPQHF.

The rearrangement links TRBV12-3 or TRBV12-4 to TRBJ1-2; D might be TRBD1 (6 bases). Trimming took 3 bases from V and 6 from J, leaving 8 bases between them. The CDR3 runs to 12 residues. The CDR3 bases are TGTGCCAGCAGTTTGACAGGAAATGGCTACACCTTC. It is translated as CASSLTGNGYTF.

This chain connects TRBV7-9 to TRBJ2-7, with 7 positions matching TRBD1. Losses at the gene ends were 6 bases for V and 0 bases for J; bases not matched to a gene: 8. The CDR3 spans 15 residues. Germline V gene data show CDR1 as SEHNR and CDR2 as FQNEAQ (reference sequence). The CDR3 spells CASRLDRSNSYEQYF. The CDR3 bases are TGTGCCAGCAGATTGGACAGGTCAAACTCCTACGAGCAGTACTTC.

The chain couples TRBV6-5 to TRBJ1-4, with D possibly TRBD1 on 5 matching bases. V dropped 4 bases and J dropped 3 bases, with 9 bases sitting between them. Germline CDR1 MNHEY, CDR2 SVGAGI. This CDR3 has 14 amino acids. The CDR3 here is CASSSHRSNEKLFF. CDR3 bases: TGTGCCAGCAGTTCGCACAGGTCTAATGAAAAACTGTTTTTT.

The chain is built from TRBV5-6 and TRBJ2-1, with 9 nucleotides matching TRBD1. V lost 8 bases, J lost 8 bases, and 5 bases stayed unmatched. The germline V gene encodes CDR1 SGHDT and CDR2 YYEEEE. The CDR3 runs to 12 residues. Here the CDR3 reads CASTTGGHEQFF. The CDR3 DNA reads as TGTGCCAGTACCACAGGGGGCCATGAGCAGTTCTTC. Based on the CDR3 plus reference TRBV5-6 and TRBJ2-1, the full variable domain is DAGVTQSPTHLIKTRGQQVTLRCSPKSGHDTVSWYQQALGQGPQFIFQYYEEEERQRGNFPDRFSGHQFPNYSSELNVNALLLGDSALYLCASTTGGHEQFFGPGTRLTVL.

The chain carries TRBV11-2 and TRBJ2-7, with TRBD2 identical over 8 bases. The V segment lost 5 bases and the J segment 3 bases; nucleotides outside the gene matches: 6. In germline, CDR1 is SGHAT, CDR2 FQNNGV. The CDR3 length is 14 residues. CDR3 bases: TGTGCCAGCAGCCTTCGGGGGGGATACTACGAGCAGTACTTC. It codes for CASSLRGGYYEQYF.

The chain links TRBV30 to TRBJ1-1; 7 nucleotides align to TRBD1. V trimming: 2 bases; J trimming: 6 bases; junction bases outside the gene matches: 0. The CDR3 covers 11 residues. Germline V gene lookup returns CDR1 GTSNPN and CDR2 SVGIG (reference sequence). The CDR3 protein is CAWSQGAEAFF. The CDR3 DNA follows: TGTGCCTGGAGTCAGGGGGCTGAAGCTTTCTTT. The entire variable domain, with the rest obtained from reference TRBV30 and TRBJ1-1, is as follows: SQTIHQWPATLVQPVGSPLSLECTVEGTSNPNLYWYRQAAGRGLQLLFYSVGIGQISSEVPQNLSASRPQDRQFILSSKKLLLSDSGFYLCAWSQGAEAFFGQGTRLTVV.

The chain carries TRBV4-1 and TRBJ1-1, with TRBD1 identical over 11 bases. The J segment lost 4 bases and the V segment lost 8 bases, leaving 9 bases of the junction unmatched. The CDR3 sequence is 15 residues long. Germline V gives CDR1 MGHRA, CDR2 YSYEKL. CDR3 sequence (DNA): TGCGCCAGCCGAAGGGCGGGGACAGGGGGCACTGAAGCTTTCTTT. Its translation is CASRRAGTGGTEAFF.

V usage is TRBV7-8 and J usage is TRBJ2-3; possible D gene TRBD2, 6 bases. This CDR3 is 13 amino acids long. V was cut by 6 bases and J by 4 bases, with 11 bases left in between. CDR1 and CDR2 (germline): SGHVS, FQNEAQ. This CDR3 is CASRAGSSDTQYF. The CDR3 nucleotides read TGTGCCAGCAGAGCGGGCTCATCAGATACGCAGTATTTT.

The chain recombines TRBV9 with TRBJ1-3; D uncertain. This CDR3 has 14 residues. Trimming cost V 3 bases and J 0 bases, with 7 bases left between them. Germline V gives CDR1 SGDLS, CDR2 YYNGEE. The chain's CDR3 is CASSAGFSGNTIYF. In DNA, the CDR3 is TGTGCCAGCAGCGCCGGGTTCTCTGGAAACACCATATATTTT.